The 17 T cell receptor beta chains in this list originate from one sample, sequenced in a study of T cells in Graves' hyperthyroidism and ophthalmopathy. RNA transcripts yielded amplified TCR beta CDR3 regions. TCR CDR3 regions were first amplified by RT-PCR with HTBI primers. TCRdb reprocessed the multiplex PCR reads via MiXCR and lists one record per CDR3 protein. The data hold 270,000 or so distinct CDR3 sequences, with approximately 16% observed a single time. Sequencing input: blood. The source of these receptors is a woman aged 45-60 years with Graves' hyperthyroidism that later progressed to Graves' ophthalmopathy.

This clonotype was observed a handful of times. The rearrangement joins TRBV28 to TRBJ1-5; D remains ambiguous. V was shortened by 5 bases and J by 9 bases, with 17 bases between the two germline ends. Germline V gene lookup returns CDR1 MDHEN and CDR2 SYDVKM. The length of the CDR3 is 14 residues. The CDR3 protein is CASSPTPYFPPQHF. In nucleotides, the CDR3 is TGTGCCAGCAGTCCCACCCCGTATTTCCCGCCCCAGCATTTT.

This clonotype was observed at least ten times. The rearrangement joins TRBV20-1 to TRBJ2-3; 9 bases fit TRBD2. Germline assignment: CDR1 DFQATT and CDR2 SNEGSKA (reference sequence). The CDR3 is made up of 14 amino acids. With V trimmed by 3 bases and J by 1 base, 2 bases remained unmatched. The CDR3 DNA reads as TGCAGTGCTAGGGCTAGCGGGGGCACAGATACGCAGTATTTT. It is translated as CSARASGGTDTQYF.

In its sample, this clonotype was seen a few times. J is TRBJ1-4 and V is TRBV2; D is undetermined. The CDR3 loop spans 14 amino acids. Germline V lookup: CDR1 SNHLY, CDR2 FYNNEI. V lost 6 bases, J lost 4 bases, and 12 bases lay in between. Written as DNA, the CDR3 is TGTGCCAGCAGGGCGGGTCCCCTTAATGAAAAACTGTTTTTT. This codes for CASRAGPLNEKLFF.

In this sample, this clonotype turned up many times. This rearrangement joins TRBV20-1 to TRBJ2-7, with D perhaps TRBD2 (6 bases). The CDR3 is 13 residues long. V lost 6 bases, J lost 7 bases, and 19 bases lay in between. Germline loops: CDR1 DFQATT, CDR2 SNEGSKA (reference sequence). In DNA form, the CDR3 reads TGCAGTGCCCTGGGACTGATGGGGGTAGAGCAGTACTTC. It translates to CSALGLMGVEQYF.

This chain uses TRBV14 with TRBJ1-1; unclear D gene. Per the germline V gene, CDR1 is SGHDN and CDR2 is FVKESK. V dropped 1 base and J dropped 1 base, with 4 bases sitting between them. The CDR3 runs to 13 residues. CDR3: CASSQGRNTEAFF. The CDR3 DNA reads TGTGCCAGCAGCCAAGGTCGGAACACTGAAGCTTTCTTT.

This clonotype was recorded many times. This sequence joins TRBV12-3 or TRBV12-4 and TRBJ1-1, with D perhaps TRBD1 (6 bases). The CDR3 totals 15 residues. Trimming removed 6 bases at V and 2 bases at J, with 16 bases between. The chain's CDR3 is CASSPRGAGNTEAFF. The CDR3 bases are TGTGCCAGCAGCCCTAGGGGGGCAGGCAACACTGAAGCTTTCTTT.

This clonotype was counted a single time. One end of the junction does not line up with germline, which may come from a read error. This rearrangement joins TRBV20-1 to TRBJ1-2, with 8 bases that match TRBD1. The CDR3 is 13 amino acids. The germline gives CDR1 DFQATT, CDR2 SNEGSKA (reference sequence). Here the CDR3 reads CSVRVQGGRGYTF. The CDR3 nucleotides read TGCAGTGTTAGAGTACAGGGGGGGCGGGGCTACACCTTC.

In this sample, this clonotype turned up many times. The V call is TRBV18, the J call TRBJ2-1; perhaps TRBD1 as D (6 bases). V was clipped by 4 bases and J by 5 bases, with 9 bases between them. CDR1 is KGHSH and CDR2 is LQKENI in the germline V gene. This CDR3 has 13 residues. CDR3 in amino acids: CASSRKGDNEQFF. CDR3 coding DNA: TGTGCCAGCTCACGGAAGGGGGACAATGAGCAGTTCTTC.

This clonotype was counted many times. The chain has TRBV3-1 and TRBJ2-3; D possibly matches TRBD1 or TRBD2 (5 bases each). The CDR3 covers 15 residues. Germline V gives CDR1 LGHDT, CDR2 YNNKEL (reference sequence). V was pared by 4 bases and J by 1 base, with 12 bases between. The CDR3 spells CASSPRGAGTDTQYF. The CDR3 region has the DNA TGTGCCAGCAGCCCAAGGGGAGCGGGCACAGATACGCAGTATTTT.

This clonotype was counted ten times or more. The chain is built from TRBV27 and TRBJ2-4, with a possible D match to TRBD1 (5 bases). The CDR3 is 15 amino acids. Trimming removed 4 bases from V and 7 bases from J, with 17 bases in between. Germline CDR1 is MNHEY and CDR2 is SMNVEV (reference sequence). The CDR3: CASSSGRPYPNIQYF. CDR3 in DNA: TGTGCCAGCAGTTCAGGGCGGCCTTACCCCAACATTCAGTACTTC.

This clonotype came up many times. The germline gene is not matched at one end of the junction; a read error may be the cause. The chain carries TRBV5-1 and TRBJ1-5, with 10 bases that match TRBD1. The length of the CDR3 is 13 residues. Germline V gene lookup returns CDR1 SGHRS and CDR2 YFSETQ. CDR3 sequence: CASSRDRGQPQHF. As DNA, the CDR3 is TGTGCCAGCAGCCGGGACAGGGGTCAGCCCCAGCATTTT.

This clonotype was found a few times. The V call is TRBV28, the J call TRBJ1-2, with D unresolved. CDR3 size: 17 residues. CDR1 is MDHEN, CDR2 SYDVKM, per germline. Trimming took off 5 bases at V and 0 bases at J, with 19 bases between the two ends. CDR3 loop: CASSPLGRPGSNYGYTF. DNA of the CDR3: TGTGCCAGCAGTCCCCTGGGCCGGCCCGGCTCTAACTATGGCTACACCTTC.

This clonotype was seen a handful of times. V is TRBV6-1 and J is TRBJ1-3, with 12 bases matching TRBD1. Per germline, CDR1 MNHNS and CDR2 SASEGT. The length of the CDR3 is 17 residues. With 2 bases clipped from V and 0 bases from J, the junction kept 2 bases outside the gene matches. In nucleotides, the CDR3 is TGTGCCAGCAGTGAACGGGGACAGGGGGCCTCTGGAAACACCATATATTTT. Residues: CASSERGQGASGNTIYF.

Many counts were recorded for this clonotype. CDR3 in amino acids: CASSQGAGSIDNEQFF. The CDR3, as DNA: TGTGCCAGCAGCCAAGGGGCCGGGAGTATCGACAATGAGCAGTTCTTC. V and J are TRBV3-1 and TRBJ2-1, with D tentatively TRBD2 (6 bases). The CDR3 has 16 amino acids. Trimming stripped 1 base from V and 5 bases from J, with 15 bases between. Germline CDR1 LGHDT, CDR2 YNNKEL (reference sequence).

This clonotype was observed a handful of times. The chain joins TRBV6-1 to TRBJ2-7; no clear D. Trimming took 6 bases from V and 2 from J, leaving 14 bases between them. Germline lookup yields CDR1 MNHNS and CDR2 SASEGT. CDR3 length: 14 residues. The CDR3 sequence: CASSSKTTAYEQYF. The DNA for the CDR3 is TGTGCCAGCAGCTCGAAAACCACCGCCTACGAGCAGTACTTC.

This clonotype was counted ten times or more. The chain employs TRBV28 and TRBJ1-2; 8 nucleotides match TRBD1. The CDR3 has 15 amino acids. Unmatched junction bases numbered 7, after V lost 3 bases and J lost 4 bases. Germline V CDR1 and CDR2: MDHEN, SYDVKM. CDR3 protein: CASSFDRGVGYGYTF. CDR3 nucleotide sequence: TGTGCCAGCAGTTTCGACAGGGGAGTTGGCTATGGCTACACCTTC.

V gene TRBV7-3 combines with J gene TRBJ2-5, with D perhaps matching TRBD1 or TRBD2 (6 bases each). The CDR3 is 14 amino acids. The germline gives CDR1 SGHTA, CDR2 FQGTGA. V lost 6 bases and J 5 bases, leaving 16 bases between the germline ends. The CDR3 region is CASSPWGASETQYF. Written as DNA, the CDR3 is TGTGCCAGCAGTCCTTGGGGGGCGAGTGAGACCCAGTACTTC. The whole variable domain, remainder taken from reference TRBV7-3 and TRBJ2-5, is GAGVSQTPSNKVTEKGKYVELRCDPISGHTALYWYRQSLGQGPEFLIYFQGTGAADDSGLPNDRFFAVRPEGSVSTLKIQRTERGDSAVYLCASSPWGASETQYFGPGTRLLVL.